What follows are 3 T cell receptor beta chains derived from one specimen sequenced in a study of response to subunit inactivated influenza vaccine. MiXCR, applied by TCRdb to the RT-PCR reads, yields one record per CDR3 protein. The sample consists of under 550,000 distinct CDR3 sequences, around 7.9% of them appearing once. This specimen was PBMCs from blood, taken less than 30 months after vaccination. The receptors were sampled from a man between 50 and 75 years old who received an inactivated influenza vaccine.

J is TRBJ2-5 and V is TRBV6-5; TRBD2 agrees at 13 bases. CDR1 and CDR2 from the germline V gene are MNHEY and SVGAGI. The CDR3 spans 17 residues. V was clipped by 5 bases and J by 3 bases; unmatched bases: 9. The CDR3 sequence: CASSHTPGLAGEETQYF. Written as DNA, the CDR3 is TGTGCCAGCAGTCACACCCCCGGACTAGCGGGGGAAGAGACCCAGTACTTC.

The chain couples TRBV20-1 to TRBJ1-6, with a possible D match to TRBD1 (5 bases). This CDR3 is 14 amino acids long. Trimming left V 1 base short and J 7 bases short, with 11 bases between. Germline V lookup: CDR1 DFQATT, CDR2 SNEGSKA (reference sequence). DNA of the CDR3: TGCAGTGCTAGAGGTCTCGACAGAAATTCACCCCTCCACTTT. Its translation: CSARGLDRNSPLHF.

The chain links TRBV29-1 to TRBJ2-5; maybe TRBD2 (5 bases). V was clipped by 3 bases and J by 4 bases, with 12 bases between them. This CDR3 has 13 amino acids. Germline CDR1 SQVTM, CDR2 ANQGSEA. The CDR3 DNA reads TGCAGCGTTGACGCAGGAGGTCGAGAGACCCAGTACTTC. This codes for CSVDAGGRETQYF.